The clone carrying this T cell receptor beta chain appeared many times. Its antigen is currently unknown. Deletions cut 5 bases from V and 4 bases from J, with 19 bases between. This CDR3 comprises 16 residues. Exclusion followed for patients with uncontrolled infection, other autoimmune disease, pregnancy or lactation. Amplification of TCR beta CDR3 regions used RNA as the template. The TCR CDR3 first-round RT-PCR relied on the HTBI primer set. TCRdb re-derived calls from the multiplex PCR reads in MiXCR, one entry per CDR3 protein. The sample contains nearly 600,000 distinct CDR3 sequences, approximately 15% of which appear only once. The data originate from a study of T cells in Graves' hyperthyroidism and ophthalmopathy. The study, taken as a whole, reports: Most thyroid clonotypes expanded above 0.001 were also detected in blood.

The genes are TRBV12-3 or TRBV12-4 and TRBJ2-3, with D possibly being TRBD2 (7 bases). The source of this sequence is a woman younger than 30 with Graves' ophthalmopathy. The sample comprised blood. CDR3 loop: CASSPRTSGGPDTQYF. In DNA, the CDR3 is TGTGCCAGCAGTCCACGGACTAGTGGGGGGCCAGATACGCAGTATTTT.